This entry concerns a single TCR beta chain. Its antigen remains undetermined. One base away there is no much larger clone; base qualities are not given. The CDR3 regions of human TCRbeta chains were analyzed by immunosequencing. As for the authors' bioinformatics: Repertoire TCRs were checked for matches against a reference library of SARS-CoV-2-specific TCRs that had been generated using the MIRA antigen-specificity platform. Breadth was defined as the fraction of unique TCRs that were SARS-CoV-2-associated, and depth was defined as the fraction of total T cells that were SARS-CoV-2-associated. Using the MIRA data, every spike-specific TCR was mapped to the spike region that the TCR reacted to and assigned to either a CD4 or a CD8 class. Log10-transformed breadth and depth values were compared by one-way ANOVA with Sidak's multiple comparisons tests. TCRdb stores this immuneACCESS table with in-frame sequences only. Part of the clones is absent; in the studies checked, under half of the shortfall reflects unresolved V genes, and no reason is known for the rest. The V and J calls and the clone size are those of that table, but D and trimming were determined from the DNA. The sample profile shows about 150,000 clones; roughly 90% of them were found once. Approximately 17% of the sample is taken by the ten largest.

The sample's time point label, in plain terms: baseline before first vaccination. Samples from vaccinated people were obtained from the UK trials COV001 and COV002, which included a single-blind randomized controlled phase 2/3 trial of AZD1222 (ChAdOx1 nCoV-19) in healthy adults. Trial participant PBMC samples were collected at day 0 and day 28 after the second dose for TCRbeta chain sequencing. The sample comes from a study of T cell responses to AZD1222 COVID-19 vaccine (dated by TCRdb to the early 2020s). Study-level background: AZD1222 recipients given second doses at about 4 weeks or at about 12 weeks were pooled, since spike-specific TCR depth and breadth were not found to differ between the two schedules. A total of 233 trial participants underwent TCR sequencing, of whom around 210 had received two doses of AZD1222 and some 25 had received two doses of the MenACWY control vaccine. Enrollment into the trials was organized by age into subgroups of 18-55, 56-69 and 70-plus years, and those subgroups contained around 150, 28 and 57 TCR-sequenced participants, respectively. General conclusions and limits of the study: Because no day 14 peak-response samples were available, repertoires were characterized only after the peak T cell response. After two AZD1222 doses, spike-specific TCR breadth and depth were significantly higher than at day 0 and than in MenACWY recipients. Epitopes outside the regions mutated in the B.1.351 and B.1.1.7 variants were reportedly recognized by nearly half of the unique spike-specific TCRs. The whole spike protein was spanned by vaccine-associated CD4 TCRs, and dominant responses were seen in regions 160-218 and 743-854. Conclusions about previously exposed vaccinees are limited because only five to seven AZD1222 recipients were SARS-CoV-2 seropositive at baseline. The 56-69-year group was small, and its depth increase did not reach significance, likely because of low power. Most participants were white British and females outnumbered males, and the authors suggested that clonal diversity may have been underestimated.

The CDR3 runs 17 amino acids, cysteine and phenylalanine included. CDR3 DNA is the only sequence kept; it has 51 bases, read in frame from the first base. The germline ends are 11 bases apart after V is trimmed by 0 bases and J by 0 bases. Sequences LGHDT (CDR1) and YNNKEL (CDR2) are obtained from the germline V gene (reference sequence). The sequence came from an adult in good health. Here the chain combines TRBV3-1 (or the pseudogene TRBV3-2) and TRBJ1-4; TRBD1 is a possible D gene, resting on 6 matching bases. The sequencing here drew on peripheral blood, taken on day 0 of AZD1222 vaccination. The DNA is TGTGCCAGCAGCCAAGATAGGGGACAAGCAACTAATGAAAAACTGTTTTTT. This encodes CASSQDRGQATNEKLFF.